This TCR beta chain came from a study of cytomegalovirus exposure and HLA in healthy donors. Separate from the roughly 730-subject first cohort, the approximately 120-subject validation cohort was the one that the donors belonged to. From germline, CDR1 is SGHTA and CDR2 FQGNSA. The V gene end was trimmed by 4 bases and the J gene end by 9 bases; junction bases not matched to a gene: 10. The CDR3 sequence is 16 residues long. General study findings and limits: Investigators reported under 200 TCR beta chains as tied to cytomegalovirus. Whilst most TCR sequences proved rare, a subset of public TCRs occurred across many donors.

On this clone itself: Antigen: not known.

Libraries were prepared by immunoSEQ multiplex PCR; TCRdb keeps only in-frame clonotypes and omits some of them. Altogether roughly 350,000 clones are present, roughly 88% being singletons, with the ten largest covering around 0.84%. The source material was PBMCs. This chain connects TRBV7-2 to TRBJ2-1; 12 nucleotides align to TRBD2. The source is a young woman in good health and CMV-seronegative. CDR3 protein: CASSSSGRAFFVEQFF. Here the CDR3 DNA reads TGTGCCAGCAGCTCTAGCGGGAGGGCCTTCTTTGTTGAGCAGTTCTTC.